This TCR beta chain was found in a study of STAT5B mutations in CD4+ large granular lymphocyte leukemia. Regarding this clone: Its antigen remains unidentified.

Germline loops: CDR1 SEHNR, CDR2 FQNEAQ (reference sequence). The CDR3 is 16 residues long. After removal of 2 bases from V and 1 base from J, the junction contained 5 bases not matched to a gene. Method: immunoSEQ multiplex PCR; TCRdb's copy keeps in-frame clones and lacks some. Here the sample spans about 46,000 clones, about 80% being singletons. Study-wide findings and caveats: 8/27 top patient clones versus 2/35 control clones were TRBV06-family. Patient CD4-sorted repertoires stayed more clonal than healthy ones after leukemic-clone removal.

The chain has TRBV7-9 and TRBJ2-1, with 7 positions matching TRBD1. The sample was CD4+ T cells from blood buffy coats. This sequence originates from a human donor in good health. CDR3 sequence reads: CASSLRVRGSYNEQFF. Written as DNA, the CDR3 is TGTGCCAGCAGCTTAAGGGTCAGGGGGTCCTACAATGAGCAGTTCTTC.